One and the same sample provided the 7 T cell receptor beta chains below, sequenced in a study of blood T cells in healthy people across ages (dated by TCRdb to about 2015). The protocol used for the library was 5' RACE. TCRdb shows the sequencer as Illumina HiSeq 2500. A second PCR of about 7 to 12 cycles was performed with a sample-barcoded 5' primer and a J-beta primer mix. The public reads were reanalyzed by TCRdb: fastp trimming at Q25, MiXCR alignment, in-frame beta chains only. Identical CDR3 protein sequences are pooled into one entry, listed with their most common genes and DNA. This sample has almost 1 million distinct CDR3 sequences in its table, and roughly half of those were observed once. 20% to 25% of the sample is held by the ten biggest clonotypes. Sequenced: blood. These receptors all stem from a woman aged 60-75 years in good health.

DNA for the CDR3: TGTGCCAGCAGTAGTAGCGGGAGACACGAGCAGTACTTC. It encodes CASSSSGRHEQYF. This sequence joins TRBV6-5 and TRBJ2-5; 9 nucleotides line up with TRBD2. TRBJ2-7 matches the DNA end more closely, so the J call is doubtful. This CDR3 is built from 13 residues. CDR1 MNHEY and CDR2 SVGAGI come from the germline V gene.

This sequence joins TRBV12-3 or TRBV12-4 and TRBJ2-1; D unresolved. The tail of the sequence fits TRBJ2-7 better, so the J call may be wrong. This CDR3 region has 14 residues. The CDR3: CASGDGRSRNEQYF. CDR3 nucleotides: TGTGCCAGCGGCGACGGAAGGTCTAGGAATGAGCAGTACTTC.

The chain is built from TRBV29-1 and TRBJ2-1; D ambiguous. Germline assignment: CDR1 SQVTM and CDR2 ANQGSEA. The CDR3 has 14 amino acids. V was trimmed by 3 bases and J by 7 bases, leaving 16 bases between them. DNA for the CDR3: TGCAGCGTTGACAAGAGCCGAATGACGAATGAGCAGTTCTTC. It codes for CSVDKSRMTNEQFF.

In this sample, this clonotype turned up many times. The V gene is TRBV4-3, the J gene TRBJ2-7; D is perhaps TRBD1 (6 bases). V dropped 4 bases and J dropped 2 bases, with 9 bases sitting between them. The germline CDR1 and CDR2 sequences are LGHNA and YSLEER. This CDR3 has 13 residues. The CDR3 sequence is CASSPDRPYEQYF. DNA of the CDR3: TGCGCCAGCAGCCCGGACAGACCCTACGAGCAGTACTTC.

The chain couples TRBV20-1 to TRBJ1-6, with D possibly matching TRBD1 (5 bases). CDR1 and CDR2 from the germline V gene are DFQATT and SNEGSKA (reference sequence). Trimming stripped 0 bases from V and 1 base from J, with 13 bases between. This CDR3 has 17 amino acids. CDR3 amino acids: CSARDEGRGSYNSPLHF. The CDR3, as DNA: TGCAGTGCTAGAGATGAGGGGCGGGGGTCCTATAATTCACCCCTCCACTTT.

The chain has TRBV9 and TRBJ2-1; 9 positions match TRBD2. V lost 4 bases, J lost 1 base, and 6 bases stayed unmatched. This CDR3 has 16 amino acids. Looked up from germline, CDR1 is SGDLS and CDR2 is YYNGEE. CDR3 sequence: CASSLSGSQSYNEQFF. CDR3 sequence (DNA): TGTGCCAGCAGCCTTAGCGGGAGCCAATCCTACAATGAGCAGTTCTTC.

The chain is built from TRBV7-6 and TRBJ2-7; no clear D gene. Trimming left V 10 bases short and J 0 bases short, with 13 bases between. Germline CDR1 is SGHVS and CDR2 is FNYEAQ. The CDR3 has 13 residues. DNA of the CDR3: TGTGCCACCACAGCAACCAACTCCTACGAGCAGTACTTC. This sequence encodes CATTATNSYEQYF.